Given below is one T cell receptor (beta chain) in context. Assay: immunoSEQ multiplex PCR; the TCRdb copy retains only in-frame clones and omits some. The sample lists 200,000 to 250,000 clones; around 94% were seen once. The data were taken from a study of control samples from healthy donors and cancer patients. Germline V gives CDR1 SGHDT, CDR2 YYEEEE. CDR3 length: 18 residues. V dropped 1 base and J dropped 4 bases, with 18 bases sitting between them. Sample: blood. The TCR was taken from a man aged 45-65 years in good health. The chain joins TRBV5-6 to TRBJ2-6; possibly TRBD1 for D (5 bases). CDR3 protein: CASSLRITGRKGANVLTF. CDR3 DNA: TGTGCCAGCAGCTTGAGGATCACAGGAAGAAAAGGGGCCAACGTCCTGACTTTC.